Following are 21 T cell receptor beta chains from one sample sequenced in a study of CD8+CD57+ T cells in acquired aplastic anemia. It was patients with CD8+CD57+ cell expansion by flow cytometry who were chosen for sequencing. Genomic DNA was employed as the template in profiling TCR beta VDJ and CDR3. From the reads, TCRdb called clonotypes with MiXCR, one entry per CDR3 protein. Seen here are some 170,000 distinct CDR3 sequences, about 45% observed once, and the top ten hold more than 1%. The sequenced material came from sorted CD4+, CD8+, or CD8+CD57+ T cells (not recorded which) from PBMCs. The origin of the receptors is a human donor with aplastic anemia.

The rearrangement uses TRBV27 and TRBJ1-4; 8 bases align to TRBD1. V dropped 4 bases and J dropped 7; count of bases not matched to a gene: 8. The CDR3 contains 15 residues. The germline gives CDR1 MNHEY, CDR2 SMNVEV (reference sequence). The CDR3 reads CASSSLSGGREKLFF. The CDR3 DNA follows: TGTGCCAGCAGTTCCCTCTCAGGGGGCCGTGAAAAACTGTTTTTT.

The chain links TRBV29-1 to TRBJ1-1; 10 bases map to TRBD1. Trimming took 8 bases from V and 2 from J; bases not matched to a gene: 5. The CDR3 runs to 13 residues. From germline, CDR1 is SQVTM and CDR2 ANQGSEA. DNA for the CDR3: TGCAGCTTACGGACAGGGGGTAACACTGAAGCTTTCTTT. Amino acid sequence: CSLRTGGNTEAFF.

This chain joins TRBV2 and TRBJ2-7; D is perhaps TRBD2 (5 bases). Looked up from germline, CDR1 is SNHLY and CDR2 is FYNNEI. This CDR3 comprises 13 residues. V was pared by 4 bases and J by 7 bases, with 14 bases between. The DNA of the CDR3 is TGTGCCAGCAGTGTCCAACTTGAGGGAGAGCAGTACTTC. Residues: CASSVQLEGEQYF.

The chain links TRBV20-1 to TRBJ1-2; D unclear. The CDR3 extends over 12 amino acids. Germline loops: CDR1 DFQATT, CDR2 SNEGSKA (reference sequence). Trimming took off 3 bases at V and 8 bases at J, with 13 bases between the two ends. The CDR3 DNA is TGCAGTGCTAGTGCGGGGATGAGAGGCTACACCTTC. It encodes CSASAGMRGYTF.

This clonotype was seen ten or more times. The V gene is TRBV25-1, the J gene TRBJ1-1; TRBD1 matches at 8 bases. This CDR3 spans 13 amino acids. The junction had 8 bases not matched to a gene; V was cut back by 11 bases and J by 3 bases. Per the germline V gene, CDR1 is MGHDK and CDR2 is SYGVNS. CDR3 in DNA: TGTGCCGGACGGTCGACAGGGGACACTGAAGCTTTCTTT. This gives the protein CAGRSTGDTEAFF.

This chain connects TRBV9 to TRBJ2-1; 9 positions match TRBD1. The CDR3 has 15 residues. Trimming took 3 bases from V and 2 from J; bases not matched to a gene: 3. From germline, CDR1 is SGDLS and CDR2 YYNGEE. The CDR3 nucleotides read TGTGCCAGCAGCGAAGGGACAGGGACCTACAATGAGCAGTTCTTC. This encodes CASSEGTGTYNEQFF.

This clonotype was observed a few times. The chain recombines TRBV29-1 with TRBJ2-7; either TRBD1 or TRBD2 may fit D (6 bases each). The CDR3 spans 14 residues. The germline V gene encodes CDR1 SQVTM and CDR2 ANQGSEA. V was shortened by 6 bases and J by 2 bases, with 17 bases between the two germline ends. CDR3 sequence reads: CSVLGGQNPYEQYF. The CDR3 DNA reads as TGCAGCGTGCTTGGGGGGCAAAACCCCTACGAGCAGTACTTC.

This clonotype showed up many times. The genes are TRBV7-9 and TRBJ1-1, with D possibly being TRBD1 (6 bases). CDR1 is SEHNR, CDR2 FQNEAQ, per germline (reference sequence). The V end was cut by 5 bases, the J end by 5 bases, with 21 bases between. The CDR3 length is 16 residues. Written as DNA, the CDR3 is TGTGCCAGCAGCCCGGTAGGTTTGGGGGCTGTGACTGAAGCTTTCTTT. Translating it yields CASSPVGLGAVTEAFF.

V is TRBV6-1 and J is TRBJ1-5; 7 bases line up with TRBD1. V gave up 6 bases and J gave up 1 base; unmatched junction bases: 6. CDR3 length equals 15 residues. CDR1 and CDR2 from the germline V gene are MNHNS and SASEGT. The CDR3 DNA reads as TGTGCCAGCAGCTCAGGGGGGGAGAGCAATCAGCCCCAGCATTTT. As protein: CASSSGGESNQPQHF.

Many counts were recorded for this clonotype. V gene TRBV12-3 or TRBV12-4 combines with J gene TRBJ2-1; D is possibly TRBD2 (5 bases). With 8 bases removed from V and 9 bases from J, the gap between germline ends came to 11 bases. The CDR3 runs to 11 residues. Here the CDR3 reads CASVRTFEQFF. The CDR3, as DNA: TGTGCCAGCGTAAGGACTTTTGAGCAGTTCTTC.

On this clonotype: A read error may explain this, as a much larger clone is one base away. This chain uses TRBV20-1 with TRBJ2-5; the D gene is possibly TRBD2 (7 bases). V was pared by 3 bases and J by 5 bases, with 16 bases between. CDR3 length equals 14 residues. Germline-derived CDR1 and CDR2 are DFQATT and SNEGSKA (reference sequence). This CDR3 reads CSASDEGGEETQYF. The CDR3 nucleotides read TGCAGTGCTAGCGACGAGGGGGGGGAGGAGACCCAGTACTTC.

This clonotype came up many times. The rearrangement joins TRBV6-1 to TRBJ1-1; 7 bases are shared with TRBD1. Per germline, CDR1 MNHNS and CDR2 SASEGT. This CDR3 region has 15 residues. After removal of 6 bases from V and 11 bases from J, the junction contained 18 bases not matched to a gene. For the CDR3, the DNA is TGTGCCAGCAGCCAAAGACAGGGATGGGTCTTATTGGCTTTCTTT. Amino acid sequence: CASSQRQGWVLLAFF.

The J gene is TRBJ2-3, the V gene TRBV20-1, with D maybe TRBD1 (7 bases). CDR1 DFQATT and CDR2 SNEGSKA come from the germline V gene (reference sequence). V gave up 0 bases and J gave up 1 base, with 11 bases separating them. This CDR3 has 15 residues. CDR3 DNA sequence: TGCAGTGCTAGAGATCAGGGGGGACGCACAGATACGCAGTATTTT. Translation gives CSARDQGGRTDTQYF.

This clonotype came up many times. The chain carries TRBV12-3 or TRBV12-4 and TRBJ1-2; D uncertain. Deletions cut 3 bases from V and 8 bases from J, with 10 bases between. The CDR3 covers 12 residues. The CDR3 nucleotides are TGTGCCAGCAGTTTCGGGGTGAAAGGCTACACCTTC. It specifies CASSFGVKGYTF.

This clonotype was counted at least ten times. The chain uses TRBV5-1 and TRBJ1-4; tentative D call: TRBD1 (5 bases). Per the germline V gene, CDR1 is SGHRS and CDR2 is YFSETQ. With 1 base removed from V and 6 bases from J, the gap between germline ends came to 10 bases. The CDR3 loop spans 14 amino acids. Written as DNA, the CDR3 is TGCGCCAGCAGCTTGAGACAGCCCGATGAAAAACTGTTTTTT. Its translation is CASSLRQPDEKLFF.

A remark on this clonotype: A much larger clonotype is one base distant, so this may be a read error. The V and J genes are TRBV5-1 and TRBJ2-1; 9 positions match TRBD2. Germline CDR1 reads SGHRS; CDR2 reads YFSETQ. The CDR3 totals 13 residues. The DNA for the CDR3 is TGCGCCAGCACTAGCGGGGACGCGAATGAGCAGATCTTC. This translates into CASTSGDANEQIF.

This clonotype has only a few counts. V and J are TRBV20-1 and TRBJ2-7; D call uncertain. This CDR3 has 11 amino acids. Germline V gene lookup returns CDR1 DFQATT and CDR2 SNEGSKA (reference sequence). Between the trimmed V and J ends, which lost 3 bases and 3 bases, there was a span of 6 bases. The DNA of the CDR3 is TGCAGTGCTAGTAGTCGCTACGAGCAGTACTTC. Amino acid sequence: CSASSRYEQYF.

This clonotype was recorded at least ten times. The chain joins TRBV11-2 to TRBJ2-7; D uncertain. Germline assignment: CDR1 SGHAT and CDR2 FQNNGV. Trimming pared 2 bases from V and 5 bases from J, leaving 13 bases between. This CDR3 is built from 14 residues. The chain's CDR3 is CASSLMMKSHEQYF. The DNA for the CDR3 is TGTGCCAGCAGCTTAATGATGAAGTCCCACGAGCAGTACTTC. Together with reference TRBV11-2 and TRBJ2-7, the CDR3 gives the full variable domain: EAGVAQSPRYKIIEKRQSVAFWCNPISGHATLYWYQQILGQGPKLLIQFQNNGVVDDSQLPKDRFSAERLKGVDSTLKIQPAKLEDSAVYLCASSLMMKSHEQYFGPGTRLTVT.

The CDR3 DNA reads as TGTGCCAGCAGTGGTCAGGGGGCGTACAATGAGCAGTTCTTC. Translated: CASSGQGAYNEQFF. The V call is TRBV6-1, the J call TRBJ2-1, with 8 nucleotides matching TRBD1. Germline CDR1 reads MNHNS; CDR2 reads SASEGT. The CDR3 extends over 14 amino acids. V shed 4 bases and J 4 bases; nucleotides not matched to a gene: 3.

The sample holds many counts of this clonotype. Here the CDR3 reads CSVAVGRDTEAFF. CDR3 coding DNA: TGCAGCGTTGCGGTGGGGCGTGACACTGAAGCTTTCTTT. The chain employs TRBV29-1 and TRBJ1-1, with D tentatively TRBD1 (5 bases). CDR1 is SQVTM, CDR2 ANQGSEA, per germline. The CDR3 covers 13 residues. The V and J ends lost 4 bases and 3 bases respectively, with 12 bases between them.

About this clonotype: One junction end disagrees with the germline gene, perhaps due to a read error. The genes are TRBV15 and TRBJ1-3, with a possible D match to TRBD1 (5 bases). The germline V gene has CDR1 LNHNV and CDR2 YYDKDF (reference sequence). This CDR3 spans 15 amino acids. CDR3 region: CATGGAGNSGSTTYF. CDR3 DNA: TGTGCCACCGGGGGAGCGGGGAACTCTGGAAGCACCACATATTTT. The full variable domain, its missing parts supplied by reference TRBV15 and TRBJ1-3, is DAMVIQNPRYQVTQFGKPVTLSCSQTLNHNVMYWYQQKSSQAPKLLFHYYDKDFNNEADTPDNFQSRRPNTSFCFLDIRSPGLGDTAMYLCATGGAGNSGSTTYFGEGSWLTVV.